The clone carrying this T cell receptor (beta chain) was counted many times. The antigen is undetermined. The data belong to a study of spatial heterogeneity in lung cancer. On the study more broadly: Detected sequences consistently included more beta-chain ones than alpha-chain ones. General study results and limits: Tracking of tumor mutation counts was seen in expanded intratumoral alpha and beta TCR counts. For tumor T cells, estimated coverage reached only approximately 6.9% (alpha) and roughly 12% (beta).

The time point was: sample taken at primary tumor resection. Individually, TCR cDNA molecules were each labelled with a unique molecular identifier. TCRdb used MiXCR to reprocess the 5' RACE reads, holding one entry per CDR3 protein. Here the sample spans under 6,000 distinct CDR3 sequences, roughly 8.1% being singletons. The V end was cut by 0 bases, the J end by 1 base, with 7 bases between. The V gene's germline CDR1 is MGHRA and CDR2 YSYEKL. The CDR3 contains 15 residues. This sequence was found in a male donor with early-stage non-small cell lung cancer. V gene TRBV4-1 combines with J gene TRBJ1-5; D unclear. This specimen was lung tumor tissue, taken at surgery. CDR3 residues: CASSQDWVSNQPQHF. The CDR3, as DNA: TGCGCCAGCAGCCAAGATTGGGTGAGCAATCAGCCCCAGCATTTT.